A selection of T cell receptor beta chains follows, all from one sample in a study of cytomegalovirus exposure and HLA in healthy donors. Libraries were prepared by immunoSEQ multiplex PCR; TCRdb keeps only in-frame clonotypes and omits some of them. The sample has roughly 130,000 clones, roughly 78% seen once. Source material: PBMCs. The receptors shown here come from a male donor in good health and CMV-seronegative. CDR3s leave out the opening cysteine and the closing phenylalanine or tryptophan. Size values are once, few and many counts, or a class for expanded clones, and some rows have none.

v_call	cdr3_length	clone_size	cdr3_aa
TRBV7-9	13	NA	SSSLDRRGNEKLF
TRBV5-1	12	NA	ASSFGQDTDTQY
TRBV10-3	12	NA	AISEGGGFTEAF
TRBV7-9	11	NA	ASSLKGQHGYT
TRBV7-9	13	NA	ASSLRVPGEAGYT
TRBV9	14	NA	ASSPKGGLAKNSQY
TRBV28	14	NA	ASSLRAGVVSYEQY
TRBV7-9	13	NA	ASSLAQGARAEAF
TRBV11-2	11	NA	ASSLTIGTEAF
TRBV6-1	10	few	ASFSGAYEQY
TRBV9	11	NA	ASSDAGGETQY
TRBV5-1	13	NA	ASSLDRGRTDTQY
TRBV19	13	once	ASSLEGTGDHEQY
TRBV5-1	11	NA	ASGWTGREKLF
TRBV13	13	NA	ASSFGTNSNQPQH